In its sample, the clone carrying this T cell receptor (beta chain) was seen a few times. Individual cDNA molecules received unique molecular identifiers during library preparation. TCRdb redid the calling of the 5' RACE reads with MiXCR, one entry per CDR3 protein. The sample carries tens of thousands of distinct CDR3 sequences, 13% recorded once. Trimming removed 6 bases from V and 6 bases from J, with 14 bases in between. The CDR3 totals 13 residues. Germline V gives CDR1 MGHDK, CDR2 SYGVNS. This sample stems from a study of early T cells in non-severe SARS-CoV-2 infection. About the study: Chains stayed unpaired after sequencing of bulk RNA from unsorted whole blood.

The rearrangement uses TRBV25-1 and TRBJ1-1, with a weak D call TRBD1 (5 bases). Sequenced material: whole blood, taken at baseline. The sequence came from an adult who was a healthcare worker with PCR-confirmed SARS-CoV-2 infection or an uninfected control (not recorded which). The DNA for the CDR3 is TGTGCCAGCAGGGGGCCACCCATGGCTGAAGCTTTCTTT. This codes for CASRGPPMAEAFF. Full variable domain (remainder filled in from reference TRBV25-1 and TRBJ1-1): EADIYQTPRYLVIGTGKKITLECSQTMGHDKMYWYQQDPGMELHLIHYSYGVNSTEKGDLSSESTVSRIRTEHFPLTLESARPSHTSQYLCASRGPPMAEAFFGQGTRLTVV.